This entry lists 8 T cell receptor beta chains sequenced from one sample in a study of vaccination and CD4 T cells after COVID-19. As to treatment: roughly 10-day PBMC culture with coronavirus spike peptide pools or control peptides (ViraFEST assay). The unexposed donor gave CD4+ T cells before the COVID-19 pandemic (2011-2018). Which antigens these TCRs recognize remains unknown. With the Oncomine TCR Beta short-read assay, DNA from cultured CD4+ T cells was sequenced. TCRdb re-analysed the PCR reads in MiXCR, keeping a single row per CDR3 protein. This table holds approximately 7,100 distinct CDR3 sequences, 50% found once. Sequencing was carried out using CD4+ T cells from blood, cultured in vitro. The receptors were gathered from a human donor in good health.

This clonotype has only a few counts. The chain uses TRBV19 and TRBJ2-7, with TRBD1 as a possible D gene (6 bases). Germline CDR1 reads LNHDA; CDR2 reads SQIVND (reference sequence). This CDR3 has 14 amino acids. V was shortened by 5 bases and J by 4 bases, with 15 bases between the two germline ends. The CDR3 region is CASSSVGTTYEQYF. DNA for the CDR3: TGTGCCAGTAGTTCCGTCGGGACAACTTACGAGCAGTACTTC. The whole variable domain, filled in from reference TRBV19 and TRBJ2-7, reads DGGITQSPKYLFRKEGQNVTLSCEQNLNHDAMYWYRQDPGQGLRLIYYSQIVNDFQKGDIAEGYSVSREKKESFPLTVTSAQKNPTAFYLCASSSVGTTYEQYFGPGTRLTVT.

V is TRBV4-1 and J is TRBJ1-5; 10 nucleotides match TRBD1. Germline V gives CDR1 MGHRA, CDR2 YSYEKL. V dropped 4 bases and J dropped 7; count of bases not matched to a gene: 7. The CDR3 has 15 residues. In DNA form, the CDR3 reads TGCGCCAGCAGCCCTCGGACAGGGGGGGTACAGCCCCAGCATTTT. Residues: CASSPRTGGVQPQHF.

V usage is TRBV7-2 and J usage is TRBJ1-1; D is ambiguous. This CDR3 has 13 residues. CDR1 is SGHTA, CDR2 FQGNSA, per germline. Trimming cost V 3 bases and J 1 base, with 6 bases left between them. CDR3 nucleotide sequence: TGTGCCAGCAGCTTCCAAGGGAACACTGAAGCTTTCTTT. Translation gives CASSFQGNTEAFF. The full variable domain, rest sourced from reference TRBV7-2 and TRBJ1-1, is GAGVSQSPSNKVTEKGKDVELRCDPISGHTALYWYRQSLGQGLEFLIYFQGNSAPDKSGLPSDRFSAERTGGSVSTLTIQRTQQEDSAVYLCASSFQGNTEAFFGQGTRLTVV.

A single count supports this clonotype. The rearrangement uses TRBV5-1 and TRBJ2-5; D is unresolved. V was cut by 0 bases and J by 2 bases, with 8 bases left in between. This CDR3 is built from 14 residues. Germline CDR1 reads SGHRS; CDR2 reads YFSETQ. The CDR3 sequence: CASSLVGRQETQYF. The CDR3 region has the DNA TGCGCCAGCAGCTTGGTAGGCAGGCAAGAGACCCAGTACTTC.

This chain uses TRBV11-2 with TRBJ2-1; D is uncertain. Germline assignment: CDR1 SGHAT and CDR2 FQNNGV. Trimming shortened V by 1 base and J by 6 bases, and 16 bases separated the two germline ends. There are 16 residues in the CDR3. The CDR3 sequence is CASSLVVARRGNEQFF. As DNA, the CDR3 is TGTGCCAGCAGCTTAGTCGTGGCCAGACGAGGCAATGAGCAGTTCTTC.

This chain connects TRBV4-3 to TRBJ2-7, with D perhaps matching TRBD2 (5 bases). This CDR3 region has 13 residues. Trimming took 0 bases from V and 6 from J, leaving 9 bases between them. The germline V gene encodes CDR1 LGHNA and CDR2 YSLEER. Written as DNA, the CDR3 is TGCGCCAGCAGCCAAGATCCCGAGGGCGAGCAGTACTTC. It is translated as CASSQDPEGEQYF.

V and J are TRBV6-4 and TRBJ1-1; no firm D call. There are 13 residues in the CDR3. The V and J ends lost 4 bases and 0 bases respectively, with 6 bases between them. The germline gives CDR1 MRHNA, CDR2 SNTAGT. Written as DNA, the CDR3 is TGTGCCAGCAGTGTCAAGATGAACACTGAAGCTTTCTTT. This translates into CASSVKMNTEAFF.

This clonotype was counted only a few times. The J gene is TRBJ1-1, the V gene TRBV6-1; 8 bases map to TRBD1. Germline CDR1 and CDR2: MNHNS and SASEGT. CDR3 length equals 13 residues. With 6 bases clipped from V and 3 bases from J, the junction kept 3 bases outside the gene matches. The CDR3 bases are TGTGCCAGCAGGGGACAGGCCTACACTGAAGCTTTCTTT. Its translation is CASRGQAYTEAFF.